Included here is one TCR beta chain sequence, with context. The sample belongs to a study of CDR3 diversity in severe acne. The V gene's germline CDR1 is SEHNR and CDR2 FQNEAQ (reference sequence). Trimming left V 5 bases short and J 1 base short, with 8 bases between. The CDR3 has 13 residues. Via MiXCR, TCRdb re-called the PCR reads, giving one row per CDR3 protein. The top ten hold around 11% of the sample, which has roughly 100,000 distinct CDR3 sequences, roughly half seen once. Specimen: blood. The gene calls are TRBV7-9 and TRBJ1-1; TRBD1 might be the D (6 bases). The sequence was obtained from a male donor with acne. The CDR3 sequence: CASSQTGNTEAFF. The CDR3 region has the DNA TGTGCCAGCAGCCAGACAGGGAACACTGAAGCTTTCTTT.